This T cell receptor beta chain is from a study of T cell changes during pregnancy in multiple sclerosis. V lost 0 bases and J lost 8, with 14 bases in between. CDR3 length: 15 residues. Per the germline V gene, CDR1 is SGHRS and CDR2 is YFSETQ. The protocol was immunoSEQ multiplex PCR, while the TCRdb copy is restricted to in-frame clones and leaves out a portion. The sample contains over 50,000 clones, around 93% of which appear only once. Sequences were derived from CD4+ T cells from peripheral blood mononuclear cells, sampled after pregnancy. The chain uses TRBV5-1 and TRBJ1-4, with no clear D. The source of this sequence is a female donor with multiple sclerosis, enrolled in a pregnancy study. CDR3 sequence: CASSLGQFVSEKLFF. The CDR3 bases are TGCGCCAGCAGCTTGGGGCAGTTCGTGTCGGAAAAACTGTTTTTT.